This T cell receptor beta chain is from a study of blood T cells in healthy people across ages. The CDR3 is 15 amino acids. Germline lookup yields CDR1 MNHEY and CDR2 SMNVEV (reference sequence). V was trimmed by 3 bases and J by 5 bases, leaving 16 bases between them. The use of a sample-barcoded 5' primer and a J-beta primer mix characterized a second PCR of 7 to 11 cycles. TCRdb independently ran MiXCR on the 5' RACE reads; one entry per CDR3 protein. Among around 790,000 distinct CDR3 sequences listed, around 43% were seen once. The clonotype comes from a man aged 60-69 years in good health. The chain carries TRBV27 and TRBJ2-5; a possible D gene is TRBD2 (5 bases). Sequences were obtained from blood. CDR3 nucleotide sequence: TGTGCCAGCAGTTTTTTCCCCGGACTCGGGGAGACCCAGTACTTC. Amino acids: CASSFFPGLGETQYF.